The T cell receptor (beta chain) described here comes from a study of cytotoxic CD8 clonotypes in ibrutinib-treated CLL. Here immunoSEQ multiplex PCR was the method, and the copy in TCRdb shows in-frame clones only, minus some. The table shows roughly 200,000 clones, with roughly 73% occurring only once. V was pared by 0 bases and J by 4 bases, with 10 bases between. The CDR3 contains 15 residues. From germline, CDR1 is MGHRA and CDR2 YSYEKL. This chain connects TRBV4-1 to TRBJ1-5; D gene uncertain. This TCR came from a human donor with chronic lymphocytic leukemia. Material: PBMCs, obtained after 12 months of ibrutinib treatment. CDR3 region: CASSQEGLGNQPQHF. The CDR3 coding sequence is TGCGCCAGCAGCCAAGAGGGTCTGGGAAATCAGCCCCAGCATTTT.